Listed below are T cell receptor beta chains from one sample, sequenced in a study of shared T cell receptors in the human thymus. Method: immunoSEQ multiplex PCR; TCRdb's copy keeps in-frame clones and lacks some. The profile covers over 350,000 clones, with around 95% appearing a single time and about 0.02% taken by the ten largest. The sample consisted of thymocytes. Source of these receptors: a human donor. The conserved cysteine and the conserved F or W are not part of the CDR3 here.

j_call	v_call	cdr3_aa
TRBJ2-5	TRBV4-2	ASSQVGPTGLAGETQY
TRBJ1-1	TRBV28	ASSFDLRGFMNTEAF
TRBJ1-2	TRBV18	ASSPVEQGEGYT
TRBJ2-7	TRBV28	ASSLFAGLPGEQY
TRBJ1-5	TRBV6-1	ASSEALRMGNQPQH
TRBJ2-7	TRBV15	ATGQGAIWQY
TRBJ2-1	TRBV21-1	ASSKGNRYSYNEQF
TRBJ2-7	TRBV11-3	ASTSIQNYSYEQY
TRBJ2-1	TRBV15	ATSRLSAGTSEYNEQF
TRBJ2-1	TRBV7-9	ASSLYSGPYNEQF
TRBJ1-2	TRBV10-3	ATLNKENYGYT
TRBJ1-1	TRBV4-2	ASSQVPLTEAF
TRBJ2-5	TRBV5-4	ASSLSTSGSSRGETQY
TRBJ2-7	TRBV18	ASSPPGQGEQY
TRBJ2-7	TRBV28	ASSLSGVLSYEQY
TRBJ2-1	TRBV6-6	ASSYGQAYNEQF
TRBJ1-2	TRBV28	ASTNRAGGYT
TRBJ2-1	TRBV10-1	ASSGTSGSDEQF
TRBJ2-4	TRBV6-1	ASSESGGIQY
TRBJ2-1	TRBV7-9	ASSRRGQGSNEQF
TRBJ2-7	TRBV23-1	ASSQFYRDSYEQY
TRBJ2-7	TRBV4-1	ASSQDPAGGGYEQY
TRBJ2-1	TRBV9	ASSPGTGEQF
TRBJ1-3	TRBV5-4	ASSPFTGEVRNTIY
TRBJ2-1	TRBV7-6	ASSLGRGTYNEQF
TRBJ2-4	TRBV5-4	ASSSEGTSAYPVNIQY
TRBJ2-7	TRBV27	ASSYRYGTSGRSNYYEQY
TRBJ1-3	TRBV28	ASSTPIGRNTIY
TRBJ2-1	TRBV28	ASSSRTERYNEQF
TRBJ2-3	TRBV6-6	AIRGPGRVPDTQY
TRBJ2-1	TRBV5-1	ASRYPRTDAYNEQF
TRBJ2-5	TRBV6-4	ASSCGTQETQY
TRBJ2-2	TRBV19	ASNGSRSNTGELF
TRBJ1-2	TRBV14	ASSQVEGASYGYT
TRBJ2-7	TRBV6-6	ASRGTSYEQY
TRBJ2-1	TRBV6-5	ASSLRTANNEQF
TRBJ2-1	TRBV7-3	ASSPRFAGGPSEQF
TRBJ1-5	TRBV27	ASSLGTANQPQH
TRBJ2-7	TRBV5-5	ASSLGTEGDYEQY
TRBJ1-1	TRBV19	ASSIVGPNTEAF
TRBJ2-5	TRBV19	ASSVAPSGRGSETQY
TRBJ1-2	TRBV19	ASSPRDRGRGSYGYT
TRBJ2-1	TRBV5-1	ASISDDEQF
TRBJ2-7	TRBV6-6	ASSGPPGRNDEQY
TRBJ2-6	TRBV4-3	ASSQGHGPSGANVLT
TRBJ1-5	TRBV4-1	ASSLGTGGSNQPQH
TRBJ2-7	TRBV18	ASSPGQGIDEQY
TRBJ2-2	TRBV14	ASSQGRLSNTGELF
TRBJ1-3	TRBV5-4	ASSLASVDTIY
TRBJ2-2	TRBV15	ATSRARDFLNTGELF
TRBJ2-7	TRBV5-1	ASSSTSGSSYEQY
TRBJ2-7	TRBV10-3	AIGGQGAYEQY
TRBJ1-2	TRBV2	ASRVYRGIARTDGYT
TRBJ2-7	TRBV28	ASSLGGEAYEQC
TRBJ1-2	TRBV6-9	ASSSVGDPGTAGSYGYT
TRBJ2-3	TRBV5-4	ASSSGLAGESTDTQY